This is a list of T cell receptor beta chains from one sample in a study of metastatic and nonmetastatic thyroid tumors. TCRdb redid the clone calls on the PCR reads using MiXCR. The profile covers under 2,500 clones, with roughly 25% appearing a single time and about 26% taken by the ten largest. The sample comprised adjacent normal tissue. These receptors came from a male donor with papillary thyroid cancer or a benign thyroid nodule (not recorded which). Some clones in this sample may be carry-over from other donors' samples. The CDR3 runs from the conserved cysteine through the conserved F or W. A D gene is named only where the DNA matches it firmly. A row's size may be missing; if present it is once, few, many or a size class.

j_call	v_call	clone_size	d_call	cdr3_aa	cdr3_nt
TRBJ2-6	TRBV13	-	-	CASSEEEGQVNSGANVLTF	TGTGCCAGCAGCGAAGAGGAGGGGCAGGTTAACTCTGGGGCCAACGTCCTGACTTTC
TRBJ2-7	TRBV20-1	few	TRBD1	CSARQQGEDSYEQYF	TGCAGTGCTAGACAACAGGGGGAAGATTCCTACGAGCAGTACTTC
TRBJ1-2	TRBV6-1	-	TRBD1	CASIPQAGTGDSGYTF	TGTGCCAGCATCCCACAGGCCGGGACAGGGGACAGTGGCTACACCTTC
TRBJ1-4	TRBV7-8	-	TRBD1	CASSRLRGGGLSEKLFF	TGTGCCAGCAGCCGCTTGAGGGGAGGGGGCTTAAGTGAAAAACTGTTTTTT
TRBJ2-7	TRBV2	-	-	CASSPFGNGYEQYF	-
TRBJ1-1	TRBV6-1	few	-	CASSPFGMNTEAFF	TGTGCCAGCAGTCCCTTTGGTATGAACACTGAAGCTTTCTTT
TRBJ2-3	TRBV20-1	-	TRBD2	CSASVGGLAGGPVGTQYF	TGCAGTGCTAGTGTAGGGGGACTAGCGGGAGGGCCGGTCGGTACGCAGTATTTT
TRBJ1-2	TRBV2	-	TRBD1	CASLGTEDDGYTF	TGTGCCAGCCTAGGGACAGAAGATGATGGCTACACCTTC
TRBJ2-1	TRBV9	-	-	CASSVGDVNEQFF	TGTGCCAGCAGCGTGGGAGACGTGAATGAGCAGTTCTTC
TRBJ2-3	TRBV10-1	large	TRBD2	CASRESGRSGTQYF	TGCGCCAGCAGGGAGAGCGGGAGGAGCGGTACGCAGTATTTT
TRBJ2-2	TRBV27	-	-	CASSLEGSNTGELFF	TGTGCCAGCAGTTTGGAGGGGTCGAACACCGGGGAGCTGTTTTTT
TRBJ1-5	TRBV5-1	-	-	CASSLSGAGNQPQHF	TGCGCCAGCAGCTTATCGGGGGCTGGCAATCAGCCCCAGCATTTT
TRBJ2-5	TRBV2	medium-sized	-	CASSGGTYQETQYF	TGTGCCAGCAGTGGGGGGACGTACCAAGAGACCCAGTACTTC
TRBJ2-5	TRBV20-1	once	TRBD2	CSARDRASGGRDQETQYF	TGCAGTGCTAGAGATCGGGCTAGCGGGGGCCGTGACCAAGAGACCCAGTACTTC
TRBJ2-3	TRBV2	few	-	CASSERAGSTDTQYF	TGTGCCAGCAGTGAACGGGCGGGGAGCACAGATACGCAGTATTTT
TRBJ1-5	TRBV12-3/TRBV12-4	-	-	CASSFSEGHQPQHF	TGTGCCAGCAGTTTTTCTGAGGGGCATCAGCCCCAGCATTTT
TRBJ2-7	TRBV11-2	-	TRBD1	CASTLRQGIGYEQYF	TGTGCCAGCACCCTAAGACAGGGGATAGGGTACGAGCAGTACTTC
TRBJ2-7	TRBV20-1	medium-sized	-	CSAYEHGGSSDEQYF	TGCAGTGCCTATGAACACGGGGGAAGCTCTGACGAGCAGTACTTC
TRBJ2-1	TRBV5-8	-	-	CASSFVVENEQFF	TGTGCCAGCAGCTTTGTTGTTGAGAATGAGCAGTTCTTC